This TCR beta chain was documented in a study of CD8 T cells in ankylosing spondylitis (dated by TCRdb to about 2017). About the study as a whole: To find TCR variants linked to disease, the study profiled T cell receptor beta repertoires in ankylosing spondylitis patients and healthy donors. The full study cohort was made up of 25 ankylosing spondylitis patients and 108 healthy donors. Peripheral blood samples were taken, and synovial fluid was additionally collected from ankylosing spondylitis patients.

Inclusive of the bounding cysteine and phenylalanine, the CDR3 is 14 residues long. Reading the germline V gene gives CDR1 MNHEY and CDR2 SVGAGI. There are many counts of this clonotype. Its antigen remains unidentified. Because the CDR3's place on the DNA is in doubt, the DNA is left out and the CDR3 is given as listed by TCRdb. Study-level results and caveats: Blood from ankylosing spondylitis patients appeared to be characterized by a TCR beta motif made up of under 10 highly homologous amino acid variants. Some TCR beta motif variants had previously been reported in synovial fluid and blood of reactive arthritis patients, which suggested common disease-initiation mechanisms. The disease-linked clones showed a CD8+ phenotype and occurred at relatively low frequencies in peripheral blood. The disease-linked clones were reported as significantly enriched in matched synovial fluid samples from ankylosing spondylitis patients.

TCRdb names Illumina HiSeq 2500 as the instrument used. TCR beta libraries were prepared by quantitative 5'-RACE with molecular barcodes. The published analysis was carried out like this. To identify disease-linked TCR variants, a new computational method was used, one built on a probabilistic model of VDJ rearrangement. TCRdb reran the public reads through fastp at Q25 and MiXCR, keeping productive beta chains. Each entry is one CDR3 protein sequence, shown with its most common DNA and genes. The V and J calls were determined by TCRdb, not by the authors. This sample has just over 300,000 distinct CDR3 sequences in its table, and less than 25% of those were observed once. The ten largest clones take up roughly 4% of the sample.

The sequenced sample consisted of blood, either unsorted or a sorted T cell fraction (not recorded which). The source is a female donor with ankylosing spondylitis or in good health (not recorded which). In this chain, TRBV6-5 is recombined with TRBJ2-3. Here the CDR3 is given as CASSSSPGTDTQYF.